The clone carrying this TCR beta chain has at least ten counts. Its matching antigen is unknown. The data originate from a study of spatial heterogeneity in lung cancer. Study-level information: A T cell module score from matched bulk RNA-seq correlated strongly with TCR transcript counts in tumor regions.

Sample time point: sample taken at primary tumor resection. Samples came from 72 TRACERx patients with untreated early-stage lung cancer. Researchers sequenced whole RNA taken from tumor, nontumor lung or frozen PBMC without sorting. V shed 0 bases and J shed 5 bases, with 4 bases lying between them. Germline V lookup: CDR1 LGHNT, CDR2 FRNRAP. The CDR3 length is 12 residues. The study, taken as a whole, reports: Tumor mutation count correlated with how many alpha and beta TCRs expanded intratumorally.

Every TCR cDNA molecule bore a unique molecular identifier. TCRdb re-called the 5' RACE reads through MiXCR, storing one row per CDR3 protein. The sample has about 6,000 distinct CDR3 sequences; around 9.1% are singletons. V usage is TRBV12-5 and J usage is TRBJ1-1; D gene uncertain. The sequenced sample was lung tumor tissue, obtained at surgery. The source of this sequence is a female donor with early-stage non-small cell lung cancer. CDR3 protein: CASGLVGTEAFF. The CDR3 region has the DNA TGTGCTAGTGGTTTGGTAGGAACTGAAGCTTTCTTT.